Listed below are T cell receptor beta chains from one sample, sequenced in a study of STAT3 mutations in large granular lymphocyte leukemia. Clones were sequenced by immunoSEQ multiplex PCR, and TCRdb holds only the in-frame ones, with some missing. This sample has 8,000 to 13,000 clones, with roughly 85% found just once. Sequencing was carried out using peripheral blood mononuclear cells. These receptors all come from a man between 60 and 75 years old with T-cell large granular lymphocyte leukemia. Some clones in this sample may be carry-over from other donors' samples. CDR3s include the opening cysteine and the closing phenylalanine or tryptophan. A D gene is named only where the DNA matches it firmly. Clone size, where shown, is once, few, many, or a class for clones that have expanded.

TGTGCCAGTAGTCCCGGGAAGTCCTACAATGAGCAGTTCTTC,CASSPGKSYNEQFF,TRBV19,.,TRBJ2-1,.
TGCGCCAGCAGCTTGTCCAGGGCCCCGAACACCGGGGAGCTGTTTTTT,CASSLSRAPNTGELFF,TRBV5-1,.,TRBJ2-2,once
TGTGCCAGCAGCGGACAGGGGTCAAGCACAGATACGCAGTATTTT,CASSGQGSSTDTQYF,TRBV11-3,TRBD1,TRBJ2-3,once
TGTGCCAGCAGCCAGGGCTATGAGCAGTTCTTC,CASSQGYEQFF,TRBV14,.,TRBJ2-1,few
TGCGCCAGCAGCCAAGATCTAGCGGGGGCCTACGAGCAGTACTTC,CASSQDLAGAYEQYF,TRBV4-3,TRBD2,TRBJ2-7,few
TGTGCCAGCAGCTTGAGCGGGAGGGATCGGGGTGAGCAGTTCTTC,CASSLSGRDRGEQFF,TRBV5-4,TRBD2,TRBJ2-1,.
TGTGCCAGCACCCCTAGGGGCACAGATACGCAGTATTTT,CASTPRGTDTQYF,TRBV6-6,.,TRBJ2-3,.
TGTGCCAGTAGTATGTCGACAGGGGGTCAAGAGACCCAGTACTTC,CASSMSTGGQETQYF,TRBV19,TRBD1,TRBJ2-5,.
TGTGCCAGCAGCACCCGACAGTTCGAGACCCAGTACTTC,CASSTRQFETQYF,TRBV5-4,.,TRBJ2-5,.
TGCGCCAGCAGCTTGGTACCACAGGGGGGCGAGACCCAGTACTTC,CASSLVPQGGETQYF,TRBV5-1,TRBD1,TRBJ2-5,.
TGTGCCAGCAGTTTTCTCAATCAGCCCCAGCATTTT,CASSFLNQPQHF,TRBV28,.,TRBJ1-5,few
TGTGCCAGCAGTTTTGGGCCCGGTTTCGCGGGAAGTGGAGACGAGCAGTACTTC,CASSFGPGFAGSGDEQYF,TRBV27,.,TRBJ2-7,once
TGTGCCAGCACCCGGCCGGGACAGGGGGTCGAAAAACTGTTTTTT,CASTRPGQGVEKLFF,TRBV5-6,TRBD1,TRBJ1-4,.
TGTGCCAGCCGGGCCGGGGGAGCTAACTATGGCTACACCTTC,CASRAGGANYGYTF,TRBV6-5,.,TRBJ1-2,.
TGCGCCAGCAGCAGTGCGGGAGTTACCGGGGAGCTGTTTTTT,CASSSAGVTGELFF,TRBV5-1,TRBD2,TRBJ2-2,.
TGCGCCAGCAGACGGACTAGCGGGAGCCAAGAGACCCAGTACTTC,CASRRTSGSQETQYF,TRBV5-1,TRBD2,TRBJ2-5,.
TGTGCCTGGATTGAGTATGCGGACCTCTACAATGAGCAGTTCTTC,CAWIEYADLYNEQFF,TRBV30,.,TRBJ2-1,.
TGTGCCAGCAGCCCTCAGGGGCCCTATAATTCACCCCTCCACTTT,CASSPQGPYNSPLHF,TRBV7-3,.,TRBJ1-6,.
TGTGCCAGCAGTGCGCCACTCGTTGCTATCGTGGGCTACACCTTC,CASSAPLVAIVGYTF,TRBV6-1,.,TRBJ1-2,.
TGTGCCTGGAGTGTACACGGCAGGGGTTATGGCTACACCTTC,CAWSVHGRGYGYTF,TRBV30,.,TRBJ1-2,.